The subject of this entry is one T cell receptor (beta chain). The sample belongs to a study of blood T cell repertoires in COVID-19. On the study more broadly: Acute and convalescent COVID-19 samples came from the United States, Italy and Spain. Sources were T cells, B-cell-depleted T cells, or PBMCs; the material itself was cDNA or gDNA.

Between the trimmed V and J ends, which lost 3 bases and 2 bases, there was a span of 13 bases. CDR1 LGHNA and CDR2 YSLEER come from the germline V gene. The CDR3 consists of 16 residues. The authors' processing: Counts of nucleated cells, estimated from reference gene primer amplification, were obtained. Some clones are missing from TCRdb's copy, which holds only in-frame ones; the method was immunoSEQ multiplex PCR. D and trimming were read from the DNA, whereas the V and J calls and clone size are those reported in that table. The repertoire consists of over 150,000 clones, with about 87% occurring once and the leading ten covering around 0.88%.

Sequencing was done on a sample of peripheral blood. The chain carries TRBV4-3 and TRBJ1-4, with D maybe TRBD1 (6 bases). The clonotype was recovered from a young woman who had recovered from COVID-19. CDR3 protein: CASSQVQGLTNEKLFF. The CDR3 DNA reads TGCGCCAGCAGCCAGGTTCAGGGGCTCACTAATGAAAAACTGTTTTTT.